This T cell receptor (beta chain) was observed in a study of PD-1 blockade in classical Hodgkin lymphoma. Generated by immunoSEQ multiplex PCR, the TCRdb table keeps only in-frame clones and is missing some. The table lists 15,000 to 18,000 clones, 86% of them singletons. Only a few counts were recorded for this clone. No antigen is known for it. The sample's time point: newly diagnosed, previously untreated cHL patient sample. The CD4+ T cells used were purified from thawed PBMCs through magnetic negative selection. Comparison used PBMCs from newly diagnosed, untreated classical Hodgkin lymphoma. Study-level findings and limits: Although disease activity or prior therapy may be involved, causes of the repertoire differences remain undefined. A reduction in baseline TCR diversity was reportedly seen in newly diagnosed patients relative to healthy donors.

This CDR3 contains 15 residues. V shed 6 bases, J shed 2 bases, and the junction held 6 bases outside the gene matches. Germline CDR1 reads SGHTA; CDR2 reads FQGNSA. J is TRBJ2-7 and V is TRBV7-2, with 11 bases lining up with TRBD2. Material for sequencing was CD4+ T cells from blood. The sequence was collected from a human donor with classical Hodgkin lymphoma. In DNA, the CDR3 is TGTGCCAGCAGACCAGGGACTAGCGGAACCTACGAGCAGTACTTC. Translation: CASRPGTSGTYEQYF.